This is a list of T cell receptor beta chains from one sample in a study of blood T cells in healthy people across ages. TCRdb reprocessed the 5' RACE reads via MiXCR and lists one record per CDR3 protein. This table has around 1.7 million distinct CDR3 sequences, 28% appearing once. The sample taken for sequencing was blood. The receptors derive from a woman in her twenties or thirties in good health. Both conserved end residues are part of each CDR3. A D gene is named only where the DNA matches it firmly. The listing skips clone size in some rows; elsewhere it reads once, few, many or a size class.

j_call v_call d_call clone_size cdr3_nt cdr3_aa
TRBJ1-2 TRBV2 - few TGTGCCAGCAGTGAAAGGGACATCTATGGCTACACCTTC CASSERDIYGYTF
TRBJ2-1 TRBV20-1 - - TGCAGTGCTAGAACCCAGTCGACCGAGCAGTTCTTC CSARTQSTEQFF
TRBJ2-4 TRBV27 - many TGTGCCAGCAGAGGACGTTTACTACTAGCCAAAAACATTCAGTACTTC CASRGRLLLAKNIQYF
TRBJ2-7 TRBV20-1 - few TGCAGTGCTAGAGTGCGGAACCCCTACGAGCAGTACTTC CSARVRNPYEQYF
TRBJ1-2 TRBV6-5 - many TGTGCCAGCAGTTACTCAGCAGGGGTAAAAGGCTACACCTTC CASSYSAGVKGYTF
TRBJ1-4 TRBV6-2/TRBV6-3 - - TGTGCCAGCAGTTACACAGAAAAACGGTTTTTT CASSYTEKRFF
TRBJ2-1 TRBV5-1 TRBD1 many TGCGCCAGCAGCTTCGGACAGGGGCCCTACAATGAGCAGTTCTTC CASSFGQGPYNEQFF
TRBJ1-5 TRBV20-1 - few TGCAGTGCTAGCGTGACAGTGAATAGCAATCAGCCCCAGCATTTT CSASVTVNSNQPQHF
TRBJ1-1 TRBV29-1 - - TGCAGCGTGGGTACTATGGGGGTGAACACTGAAGCTTTCTTT CSVGTMGVNTEAFF
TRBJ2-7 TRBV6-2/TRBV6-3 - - TGTGCCAGCAGTTACTCTGACTCCGCCGGGTACGAGCAGTACTTC CASSYSDSAGYEQYF
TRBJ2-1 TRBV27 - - TGTGCCAGCAAGGGGGGCGCAAACTACAATGAGCAGTTCTTC CASKGGANYNEQFF
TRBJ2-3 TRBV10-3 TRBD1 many TGTGCCATCAGTCGAGGGGGCTCTAGCACAGATACGCAGTATTTT CAISRGGSSTDTQYF